This is a list of T cell receptor beta chains from one sample in a study of T cells in Graves' hyperthyroidism and ophthalmopathy. One entry per CDR3 protein, called by TCRdb with MiXCR from the multiplex PCR reads. Of 250,000 to 300,000 distinct CDR3 sequences in the sample, around a fifth were seen once. Sequencing was done on a sample of blood. All receptors derive from a man aged 50 to 60 with Graves' ophthalmopathy. CDR3s include the opening cysteine and the closing phenylalanine or tryptophan. A D gene is named only where the DNA matches it firmly. Where a row states a size, it is once, few, many or the class of an expanded clone; other rows omit it.

d_call	clone_size	v_call	j_call	cdr3_aa	cdr3_nt
TRBD2	few	TRBV5-1	TRBJ2-4	CASSLAYGLAGVDAKNIQYF	TGCGCCAGCAGCTTGGCCTACGGACTAGCGGGAGTGGATGCCAAAAACATTCAGTACTTC
.	.	TRBV12-3/TRBV12-4	TRBJ2-5	CASSSQRLHQETQYF	TGTGCCAGCAGTTCGCAGCGGTTACACCAAGAGACCCAGTACTTC
.	.	TRBV18	TRBJ2-5	CASSPYGEETQYF	TGTGCCAGCTCACCCTACGGGGAGGAGACCCAGTACTTC
TRBD2	many	TRBV3-1	TRBJ2-7	CASSQWGTSGNVQYF	TGTGCCAGCAGCCAGTGGGGGACTAGCGGGAATGTGCAGTACTTC
.	many	TRBV20-1	TRBJ1-1	CSVGAEVEAFF	TGCAGTGTAGGGGCGGAGGTTGAAGCTTTCTTT
.	.	TRBV6-2/TRBV6-3	TRBJ2-1	CASLKEDGVPNEQFF	TGTGCCAGCCTGAAGGAGGACGGGGTACCCAATGAGCAGTTCTTC
TRBD2	many	TRBV20-1	TRBJ2-7	CSARESGRSYEQYF	TGCAGTGCTAGAGAGAGCGGGAGATCGTACGAGCAGTACTTC
.	many	TRBV30	TRBJ2-1	CAWMNQETGPYNEQFF	TGTGCCTGGATGAACCAGGAGACAGGCCCCTACAATGAGCAGTTCTTC
.	few	TRBV27	TRBJ2-2	CASRPAGTTGELFF	TGTGCCAGCAGGCCAGCCGGGACCACCGGGGAGCTGTTTTTT
.	.	TRBV20-1	TRBJ2-7	CRSGPDSYEQYF	TGCAGATCGGGGCCAGATAGCTACGAGCAGTACTTC
TRBD2	few	TRBV9	TRBJ2-1	CASSVGGSKMDGEQFF	TGTGCCAGCAGCGTAGGCGGGAGTAAGATGGATGGTGAGCAGTTCTTC
TRBD2	few	TRBV27	TRBJ2-7	CASSYKPSGSGYEQYF	TGTGCCAGCAGTTACAAACCTAGCGGGAGTGGCTACGAGCAGTACTTC